Given below is one T cell receptor beta chain in context. Per the study methods: Estimates of nucleated cell counts were drawn from the amplification of reference gene primers. Measured with immunoSEQ multiplex PCR; TCRdb has only the in-frame clones, and not every one. Clonal size and the V and J genes are those of that table, whereas D and trimming came from the DNA. This sample has 98,000 or so clones; 88% occur once, and the top ten carry over 2%. The record originates from a study of blood T cell repertoires in COVID-19. Overall study context: There were acute and convalescent COVID-19 samples, and they came from the United States, Italy and Spain. Sources were T cells, B-cell-depleted T cells, or PBMCs; the material itself was cDNA or gDNA.

The germline CDR1 and CDR2 sequences are SEHNR and FQNEAQ (reference sequence). V shed 5 bases and J 5 bases; nucleotides not matched to a gene: 6. The CDR3 covers 17 residues. This receptor was identified in a human donor in a cohort sampled during active COVID-19. This rearrangement joins TRBV7-9 to TRBJ2-2; 15 nucleotides align to TRBD2. Sequencing input: peripheral blood. CDR3 protein: CASSLSGTSGGTGELFF. The DNA of the CDR3 is TGTGCCAGCAGCCTTTCCGGGACTAGCGGGGGGACCGGGGAGCTGTTTTTT. Variable domain in full (rest from reference TRBV7-9 and TRBJ2-2): DTGVSQNPRHKITKRGQNVTFRCDPISEHNRLYWYRQTLGQGPEFLTYFQNEAQLEKSRLLSDRFSAERPKGSFSTLEIQRTEQGDSAMYLCASSLSGTSGGTGELFFGEGSRLTVL.